Listed here are 15 T cell receptor beta chains from one sample, sequenced in a study of CD8+CD57+ T cells in acquired aplastic anemia. Template material for TCR beta VDJ and CDR3 profiling consisted of genomic DNA. One entry per CDR3 protein results from TCRdb running MiXCR on the reads. The sample holds around 160,000 distinct CDR3 sequences, around half seen once. All patients picked for sequencing had shown, by flow cytometry, an expansion of CD8+CD57+ cells. Sequenced input: sorted CD4+, CD8+, or CD8+CD57+ T cells (not recorded which) from PBMCs. The receptors were gathered from a human donor with aplastic anemia.

In its sample, this clonotype was seen a few times. The J gene is TRBJ1-3, the V gene TRBV10-2; D ambiguous. The CDR3 is 14 residues long. The V gene lost 4 bases and the J gene lost 9 bases, with 16 bases spanning the gap. Germline assignment: CDR1 WSHSY and CDR2 SAAADI. The CDR3: CASSGPDRPGTIYF. The CDR3 DNA is TGCGCCAGCAGTGGCCCGGACCGCCCTGGCACCATATATTTT.

The CDR3 nucleotides are TGTGCCAGTAGTCCGGTCGGGATTTACCAAGAGACCCAGTACTTC. This sequence encodes CASSPVGIYQETQYF. The chain recombines TRBV19 with TRBJ2-5; a weak D match, TRBD2 (5 bases). CDR1 and CDR2 (germline): LNHDA, SQIVND (reference sequence). This CDR3 has 15 residues. Trimming stripped 5 bases from V and 0 bases from J, with 13 bases between.

The rearrangement links TRBV2 to TRBJ1-6; 10 bases match TRBD1. There are 13 residues in the CDR3. The germline gives CDR1 SNHLY, CDR2 FYNNEI. V dropped 11 bases and J dropped 8; count of bases not matched to a gene: 6. The DNA for the CDR3 is TGTGCCGGAAGGACAGGGGGAGATTCACCCCTCCACTTT. Translated: CAGRTGGDSPLHF.

This clonotype was seen at least ten times. This chain connects TRBV11-3 to TRBJ2-1; D is unresolved. The CDR3 consists of 15 residues. V was cut by 1 base and J by 0 bases, with 7 bases left in between. Germline V gene sequence: CDR1 SGHNT, CDR2 YENEEA. The CDR3 region has the DNA TGTGCCAGCAGCTTAGCGTCCAACTCCTACAATGAGCAGTTCTTC. This encodes CASSLASNSYNEQFF. Variable domain in full (rest from reference TRBV11-3 and TRBJ2-1): EAGVVQSPRYKIIEKKQPVAFWCNPISGHNTLYWYLQNLGQGPELLIRYENEEAVDDSQLPKDRFSAERLKGVDSTLKIQPAELGDSAVYLCASSLASNSYNEQFFGPGTRLTVL.

This clonotype has a count of ten or more. This chain uses TRBV4-1 with TRBJ1-3; the D gene is possibly TRBD1 (5 bases). The CDR3 totals 17 residues. Germline V gene lookup returns CDR1 MGHRA and CDR2 YSYEKL. V was cut by 0 bases and J by 1 base, with 13 bases left in between. The CDR3 DNA reads TGCGCCAGCAGCCAAGAGGAGGGACCTCAGTCTGGAAACACCATATATTTT. Its translation is CASSQEEGPQSGNTIYF.

This clonotype occurred many times. The chain is built from TRBV2 and TRBJ2-1; no firm D call. CDR3 size: 18 residues. Trimming pared 8 bases from V and 0 bases from J, leaving 23 bases between. CDR1 is SNHLY, CDR2 FYNNEI, per germline. The CDR3 DNA follows: TGTGCCAGCGAATGGCCCAGGCGGCGCGGAAGCTCCTACAATGAGCAGTTCTTC. It is translated as CASEWPRRRGSSYNEQFF.

As to this clonotype: A much bigger clone sits one base away, suggesting this may be a read error. CDR3 region: CASSYPGDAFF. Here the CDR3 DNA reads TGTGCCAGCAGTTACCCCGGTGATGCTTTCTTT. The J gene is TRBJ1-1, the V gene TRBV6-2 or TRBV6-3; D uncertain. This CDR3 is 11 amino acids long. The ends were cut back, 2 bases at V and 11 bases at J, with 9 bases in the middle. Germline loops: CDR1 MNHEY, CDR2 SVGEGT.

As to this clonotype: The germline gene is not matched at one end of the junction; a read error may be the cause. The chain carries TRBV7-9 and TRBJ2-7; D tentatively reads TRBD1 or TRBD2 (5 bases each). The CDR3 consists of 14 residues. The germline V gene has CDR1 SEHNR and CDR2 FQNEAQ (reference sequence). The CDR3, as DNA: TGTGCCAGCAGCGCCCGGGACCCTGCCTACGGGCAGTACTTC. Translated, it gives CASSARDPAYGQYF.

The sample holds many counts of this clonotype. This CDR3 reads CSARDSQETQYF. For the CDR3, the DNA is TGCAGTGCCCGGGACAGCCAAGAGACCCAGTACTTC. This rearrangement joins TRBV20-1 to TRBJ2-5; 7 bases match TRBD1. Per germline, CDR1 DFQATT and CDR2 SNEGSKA (reference sequence). This CDR3 region has 12 residues. With V trimmed by 6 bases and J by 1 base, 2 bases remained unmatched.

The rearrangement joins TRBV24-1 to TRBJ2-7, with a tentative D call TRBD2 (6 bases). Between the trimmed V and J ends, which lost 11 bases and 2 bases, there was a span of 18 bases. CDR3 length equals 14 residues. Germline values: CDR1 KGHDR, CDR2 SFDVKD. The CDR3 here is CASSQMGRTYEQYF. Written as DNA, the CDR3 is TGTGCCAGCAGCCAAATGGGGAGGACCTACGAGCAGTACTTC.

This clonotype was detected many times. The chain recombines TRBV19 with TRBJ1-6; 9 bases agree with TRBD1. Losses at the gene ends were 8 bases for V and 11 bases for J; bases not matched to a gene: 7. Per germline, CDR1 LNHDA and CDR2 SQIVND (reference sequence). CDR3 length equals 13 residues. CDR3 DNA sequence: TGTGCCAGTGGGGACAGGGTAACGGCACCCCTCCACTTT. Protein product: CASGDRVTAPLHF. Supplemented by reference TRBV19 and TRBJ1-6, the full variable domain reads DGGITQSPKYLFRKEGQNVTLSCEQNLNHDAMYWYRQDPGQGLRLIYYSQIVNDFQKGDIAEGYSVSREKKESFPLTVTSAQKNPTAFYLCASGDRVTAPLHFGNGTRLTVT.

This clonotype was counted at least ten times. The chain joins TRBV10-3 to TRBJ2-1, with 11 positions matching TRBD2. CDR1 and CDR2 (germline): ENHRY, SYGVKD. The V segment lost 4 bases and the J segment 9 bases; nucleotides outside the gene matches: 11. This CDR3 spans 16 amino acids. CDR3 in DNA: TGTGCCATCAGTGCGCAATCTAGCGGGAGGCTGGGTGAGCAGTTCTTC. This codes for CAISAQSSGRLGEQFF.

The chain has TRBV7-3 and TRBJ2-7; D remains ambiguous. Germline CDR1 reads SGHTA; CDR2 reads FQGTGA. The CDR3 is 12 residues long. The V gene lost 5 bases and the J gene lost 6 bases, with 11 bases spanning the gap. The CDR3 region is CASSVYPFEQYF. CDR3 in DNA: TGTGCCAGCAGCGTTTACCCCTTCGAGCAGTACTTC.

This clonotype has a count of ten or more. The J gene is TRBJ2-5, the V gene TRBV20-1, with 8 bases fitting TRBD2. CDR1 and CDR2 from the germline V gene are DFQATT and SNEGSKA (reference sequence). This CDR3 is 17 amino acids long. With 1 base clipped from V and 3 bases from J, the junction kept 13 bases outside the gene matches. The DNA for the CDR3 is TGCAGTGCTAGAGCAACCGGGGTTAGCGGGAAAGAAGAGACCCAGTACTTC. This codes for CSARATGVSGKEETQYF.

This clonotype was detected many times. V and J are TRBV12-5 and TRBJ2-7, with 7 positions matching TRBD1. V lost 4 bases to trimming and J lost 6 bases; unmatched junction nucleotides: 3. The germline V gene has CDR1 LGHNT and CDR2 FRNRAP. The length of the CDR3 is 12 residues. CDR3 DNA: TGTGCTAGTGGTTATACAGGGGTCGAGCAGTACTTC. This translates into CASGYTGVEQYF.